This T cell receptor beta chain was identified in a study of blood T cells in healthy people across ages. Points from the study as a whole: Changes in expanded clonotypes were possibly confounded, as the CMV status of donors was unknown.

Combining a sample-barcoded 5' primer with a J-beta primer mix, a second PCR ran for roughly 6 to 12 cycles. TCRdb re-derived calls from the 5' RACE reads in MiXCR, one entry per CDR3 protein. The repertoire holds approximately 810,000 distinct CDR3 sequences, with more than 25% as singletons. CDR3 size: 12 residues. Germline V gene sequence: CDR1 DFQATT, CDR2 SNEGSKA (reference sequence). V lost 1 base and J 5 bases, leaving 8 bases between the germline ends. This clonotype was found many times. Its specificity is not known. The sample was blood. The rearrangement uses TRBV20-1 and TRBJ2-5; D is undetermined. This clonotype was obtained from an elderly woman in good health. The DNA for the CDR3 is TGCAGTGCTAGAGCCCTTCGGGAGACCCAGTACTTC. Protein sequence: CSARALRETQYF.